A single sample is the source of the 13 T cell receptor beta chains below, sequenced in a study of cytomegalovirus exposure and HLA in healthy donors. The primer mix had 60 Vbeta and 13 Jbeta primers. Repertoires were generated with immunoSEQ multiplex PCR, while TCRdb's copy carries only in-frame clones and drops some. Of more than 95,000 clones listed, approximately 82% are singletons. Specimen: PBMCs. The receptors stem from a man in his forties in good health and CMV-seropositive.

A few counts support this clone. The chain uses TRBV7-8 and TRBJ2-7, with TRBD2 matching 8 bases. The germline CDR1 and CDR2 sequences are SGHVS and FQNEAQ. V shed 1 base, J shed 6 bases, and the junction held 5 bases outside the gene matches. The CDR3 is 14 residues long. CDR3 amino acids: CASSLGGTRTEQYF. CDR3 sequence (DNA): TGTGCCAGCAGCTTAGGAGGGACTAGAACCGAGCAGTACTTC.

The rearrangement joins TRBV28 to TRBJ1-2, with TRBD1 as a possible D gene (6 bases). The germline V and J ends were trimmed by 4 bases and 7 bases, with 16 bases remaining between them. Per the germline V gene, CDR1 is MDHEN and CDR2 is SYDVKM. The CDR3 totals 14 residues. CDR3 sequence: CASSSPRRGIGYTF. The CDR3 DNA reads as TGTGCCAGCAGTTCGCCTCGTAGGGGGATTGGCTACACCTTC.

Here the CDR3 reads CAWTLISSRGYTF. DNA for the CDR3: TGTGCCTGGACCTTAATTTCGTCGAGAGGCTACACCTTC. V and J are TRBV30 and TRBJ1-2; D not resolved. Between the trimmed V and J ends, which lost 4 bases and 8 bases, there was a span of 17 bases. CDR1 and CDR2 (germline): GTSNPN, SVGIG (reference sequence). The CDR3 contains 13 residues.

This clone has only one observation. This rearrangement joins TRBV28 to TRBJ2-7; possible D gene TRBD2, 6 bases. The CDR3 has 15 amino acids. Germline V gene data show CDR1 as MDHEN and CDR2 as SYDVKM. V shed 4 bases and J shed 3 bases, with 16 bases lying between them. The CDR3 nucleotides read TGTGCCAGCAGTTCACTAGCTCTGGGGATCTACGAGCAGTACTTC. Translating it yields CASSSLALGIYEQYF. Full variable domain (missing parts from reference TRBV28 and TRBJ2-7): DVKVTQSSRYLVKRTGEKVFLECVQDMDHENMFWYRQDPGLGLRLIYFSYDVKMKEKGDIPEGYSVSREKKERFSLILESASTNQTSMYLCASSSLALGIYEQYFGPGTRLTVT.

This chain joins TRBV10-3 and TRBJ2-7; TRBD2 agrees at 7 bases. The junction had 0 bases not matched to a gene; V was cut back by 6 bases and J by 1 base. Germline V gives CDR1 ENHRY, CDR2 SYGVKD. This CDR3 contains 12 residues. The CDR3 DNA follows: TGTGCCATCAGGGGGGGGTCCTACGAGCAGTACTTC. It codes for CAIRGGSYEQYF.

The chain recombines TRBV7-9 with TRBJ2-5, with 7 bases fitting TRBD1. With 6 bases clipped from V and 5 bases from J, the junction kept 9 bases outside the gene matches. Germline CDR1 reads SEHNR; CDR2 reads FQNEAQ (reference sequence). The CDR3 is 14 residues long. The CDR3 here is CASRSDRESETQYF. The CDR3 DNA reads TGTGCCAGCAGGTCAGACAGGGAAAGCGAGACCCAGTACTTC.

V is TRBV28 and J is TRBJ2-3, with 7 nucleotides matching TRBD2. Germline trimming cut 10 bases from V and 2 bases from J; bases unmatched to any gene: 9. Germline V lookup: CDR1 MDHEN, CDR2 SYDVKM. The CDR3 consists of 14 residues. CDR3 sequence: CAIGTGTNTDTQYF. The CDR3 DNA reads TGTGCCATCGGGACCGGGACTAACACAGATACGCAGTATTTT.

V and J are TRBV5-4 and TRBJ1-2; D unresolved. The CDR3 has 16 amino acids. V was shortened by 5 bases and J by 1 base, with 18 bases between the two germline ends. Germline lookup yields CDR1 SGHNT and CDR2 YYREEE (reference sequence). The CDR3 DNA follows: TGTGCCAGCAGACGTGGCGGTTGGGTCCTTAACTATGGCTACACCTTC. It is translated as CASRRGGWVLNYGYTF.

This clone was counted only a few times. The rearrangement links TRBV5-4 to TRBJ2-7; 8 positions match TRBD1. V lost 4 bases and J lost 2; bases outside the gene matches: 8. This CDR3 has 15 amino acids. Germline V gives CDR1 SGHNT, CDR2 YYREEE (reference sequence). CDR3 DNA: TGTGCCAGCAGCCAGGGGCAGGGGGCCCCCTACGAGCAGTACTTC. Translated, it gives CASSQGQGAPYEQYF.

This clone was counted between two and nine times. The chain joins TRBV5-6 to TRBJ2-7; 11 bases line up with TRBD1. Trimming at V came to 3 bases and at J to 3 bases, leaving 8 bases not matched to a gene. Germline V CDR1 and CDR2: SGHDT, YYEEEE. The CDR3 runs to 16 residues. The CDR3 nucleotides are TGTGCCAGCAGCTCGCAATCCGGGACAGGGGGCTACGAGCAGTACTTC. Protein sequence: CASSSQSGTGGYEQYF. The variable domain in full, with the rest retrieved from reference TRBV5-6 and TRBJ2-7, is DAGVTQSPTHLIKTRGQQVTLRCSPKSGHDTVSWYQQALGQGPQFIFQYYEEEERQRGNFPDRFSGHQFPNYSSELNVNALLLGDSALYLCASSSQSGTGGYEQYFGPGTRLTVT.

The table lists this clone with a few counts. The chain recombines TRBV7-6 with TRBJ2-3; D is perhaps TRBD1 (6 bases). Germline loops: CDR1 SGHVS, CDR2 FNYEAQ. The germline V and J ends were trimmed by 6 bases and 5 bases, with 21 bases remaining between them. This CDR3 is built from 16 residues. The CDR3 bases are TGTGCCAGCAGTGAAGGAAAAGCGGCCAGGGGAGATACGCAGTATTTT. Amino acids: CASSEGKAARGDTQYF.

In regard to this clone: A junction end diverges from the germline sequence, so it may reflect a read error. The rearrangement uses TRBV27 and TRBJ2-6; TRBD1 is a possible D gene (5 bases). Germline lookup yields CDR1 MNHEY and CDR2 SMNVEV (reference sequence). This CDR3 has 16 residues. The CDR3: CASTTNGRFGANGLTF. The DNA for the CDR3 is TGTGCCAGCACCACGAACGGAAGGTTTGGGGCCAACGGCCTGACTTTC.

This chain connects TRBV7-2 to TRBJ1-1; 10 bases match TRBD1. CDR1 and CDR2 (germline): SGHTA, FQGNSA. The CDR3 runs to 14 residues. V lost 3 bases and J lost 3; bases outside the gene matches: 1. DNA for the CDR3: TGTGCCAGCAGCTTGGGGACAGGGGACACTGAAGCTTTCTTT. It codes for CASSLGTGDTEAFF.